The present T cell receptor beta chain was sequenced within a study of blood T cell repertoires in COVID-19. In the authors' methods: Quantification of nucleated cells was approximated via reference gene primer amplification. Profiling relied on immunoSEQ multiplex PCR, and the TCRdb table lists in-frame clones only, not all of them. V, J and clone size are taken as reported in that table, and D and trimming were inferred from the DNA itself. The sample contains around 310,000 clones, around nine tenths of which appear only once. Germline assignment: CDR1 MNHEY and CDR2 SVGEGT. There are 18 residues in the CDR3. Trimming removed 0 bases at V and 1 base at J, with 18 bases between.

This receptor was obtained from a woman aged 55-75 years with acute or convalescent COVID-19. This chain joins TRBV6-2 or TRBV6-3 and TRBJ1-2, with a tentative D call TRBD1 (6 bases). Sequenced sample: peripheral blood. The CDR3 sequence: CASSYSGQGTKFNYGYTF. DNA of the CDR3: TGTGCCAGCAGTTACTCTGGGCAGGGGACGAAATTTAACTATGGCTACACCTTC.